Each of the 13 T cell receptor beta chains below was sequenced from the same sample in a study of response to subunit inactivated influenza vaccine. In TCRdb, the RT-PCR reads were re-called with MiXCR into one record per CDR3 protein. Altogether around 600,000 distinct CDR3 sequences are present, approximately 10% being singletons, with the ten largest covering 11%. This same sample was also part of a study on T cells expressing NK-cell markers. That paper notes: TCR beta cDNA was generated via 5'RACE template switching incorporating UMIs.

Sequenced material: PBMCs from blood, taken on the day of vaccination. These receptors all stem from a man aged 50-60 years who received an inactivated influenza vaccine.

CDR3 DNA sequence: TGCAGTGCCCCACCCCAACTTTCTTACAATGAGCAGTTCTTC. It yields the protein CSAPPQLSYNEQFF. This sequence joins TRBV20-1 and TRBJ2-1; D is undetermined. CDR1 is DFQATT, CDR2 SNEGSKA, per germline (reference sequence). This CDR3 is 14 amino acids long. V was trimmed by 6 bases and J by 4 bases, leaving 16 bases between them.

The chain carries TRBV30 and TRBJ2-3; D may be TRBD1 or TRBD2 (5 bases each). V was cut by 4 bases and J by 3 bases, with 11 bases left in between. Germline V lookup: CDR1 GTSNPN, CDR2 SVGIG (reference sequence). The CDR3 is made up of 13 amino acids. CDR3: CAWTERGTDTQYF. CDR3 in DNA: TGTGCCTGGACAGAGAGGGGAACAGATACGCAGTATTTT.

The sample holds a few counts of this clonotype. The CDR3 coding sequence is TGCGCCAGCAGCTTGATTCCAGGAGTACAAGAGACCCAGTACTTC. The encoded protein is CASSLIPGVQETQYF. The chain recombines TRBV5-1 with TRBJ2-5, with D unclear. Trimming pared 1 base from V and 2 bases from J, leaving 12 bases between. CDR1 and CDR2 from the germline V gene are SGHRS and YFSETQ. This CDR3 spans 15 amino acids.

This chain links TRBV7-2 with TRBJ2-7, with D uncertain. This CDR3 comprises 13 residues. Germline values: CDR1 SGHTA, CDR2 FQGNSA. Trimming took off 2 bases at V and 7 bases at J, with 12 bases between the two ends. CDR3 amino acids: CASSLTTGWEQYF. As DNA, the CDR3 is TGTGCCAGCAGCTTAACGACCGGCTGGGAGCAGTACTTC.

This clonotype was detected a few times. The rearrangement uses TRBV27 and TRBJ2-7; possible D gene TRBD1, 6 bases. Per the germline V gene, CDR1 is MNHEY and CDR2 is SMNVEV (reference sequence). The CDR3 totals 14 residues. Trimming pared 7 bases from V and 7 bases from J, leaving 20 bases between. The CDR3 DNA is TGTGCCAGCAAGTCCGGGACAAGGGCTTTGGAGCAGTACTTC. The encoded protein is CASKSGTRALEQYF.

V usage is TRBV7-9 and J usage is TRBJ2-3; D perhaps matches TRBD2 (5 bases). Germline values: CDR1 SEHNR, CDR2 FQNEAQ (reference sequence). The CDR3 contains 14 residues. Trimming stripped 8 bases from V and 0 bases from J, with 12 bases between. The CDR3 DNA sequence: TGTGCCAGCCGGGGTTCGGGGAGCACAGATACGCAGTATTTT. Translation gives CASRGSGSTDTQYF.

This clonotype was seen only a few times. V and J are TRBV20-1 and TRBJ1-1; possibly TRBD1 for D (5 bases). Germline-derived CDR1 and CDR2 are DFQATT and SNEGSKA (reference sequence). Trimming shortened V by 1 base and J by 4 bases, and 10 bases separated the two germline ends. The CDR3 extends over 13 amino acids. The CDR3, as DNA: TGCAGTGCTAGAGGTACAGGAGGCACTGAAGCTTTCTTT. It encodes CSARGTGGTEAFF.

This chain links TRBV4-2 with TRBJ2-1; D unclear. The CDR3 has 16 amino acids. Deletions cut 0 bases from V and 3 bases from J, with 12 bases between. Germline-derived CDR1 and CDR2 are LGHNA and YNFKEQ. Here the CDR3 reads CASSQDNRVVYNEQFF. In DNA form, the CDR3 reads TGTGCCAGCAGCCAAGATAACCGGGTTGTCTACAATGAGCAGTTCTTC.

For this clonotype: A much larger clonotype is one base distant, so this may be a read error. The rearrangement links TRBV12-3 or TRBV12-4 to TRBJ2-3; D might be TRBD1 (6 bases). TRBJ1-5 matches the DNA end more closely, so the J call is doubtful. This CDR3 comprises 14 residues. Here the CDR3 reads CASSRSGAGDTQHF. DNA for the CDR3: TGTGCCAGCAGTCGTTCGGGGGCGGGAGATACGCAGCATTTT.

The genes are TRBV5-4 and TRBJ2-5; tentatively, D is TRBD2 (5 bases). V lost 6 bases, J lost 5 bases, and 14 bases lay in between. Per germline, CDR1 SGHNT and CDR2 YYREEE (reference sequence). CDR3 length equals 13 residues. CDR3 sequence reads: CASKRAGGETQYF. The CDR3 DNA sequence: TGTGCCAGCAAGAGGGCTGGCGGTGAGACCCAGTACTTC.

The chain employs TRBV6-1 and TRBJ2-7; 9 nucleotides line up with TRBD1. V was pared by 5 bases and J by 5 bases, with 7 bases of the junction left unmatched. CDR1 is MNHNS, CDR2 SASEGT, per germline. There are 14 residues in the CDR3. CDR3 loop: CASSPNRGPHEQYF. For the CDR3, the DNA is TGTGCCAGCAGTCCTAACAGGGGGCCCCACGAGCAGTACTTC.

The chain employs TRBV5-1 and TRBJ2-5; D possibly corresponds to TRBD1 (5 bases). Looked up from germline, CDR1 is SGHRS and CDR2 is YFSETQ. There are 12 residues in the CDR3. V was cut by 4 bases and J by 9 bases, with 13 bases left in between. The CDR3 DNA reads TGCGCCAGCAGCCAGACAGTGACGCCCCAGTACTTC. Its protein product is CASSQTVTPQYF.

This clonotype was seen a handful of times. The CDR3 spells CAISERRSPRETQYF. The CDR3, as DNA: TGTGCCATCAGTGAGCGCCGGAGTCCACGGGAGACCCAGTACTTC. The chain employs TRBV10-3 and TRBJ2-5; D is undetermined. CDR3 length: 15 amino acids. V lost 2 bases to trimming and J lost 5 bases, with 15 bases between them. Looked up from germline, CDR1 is ENHRY and CDR2 is SYGVKD.